In its sample, the clone carrying this T cell receptor (beta chain) was seen once. The target antigen is unknown. The data were taken from a study of CD8+CD57+ T cells in acquired aplastic anemia. About the research overall: On average, sorted CD4+ and CD8+ cells gave about 3.1 ug of DNA. Notes on the study in general: Sharing between patients and controls was observed for twenty-nine CD8+ CDR3 sequences.

CDR1 SGHAT and CDR2 FQNNGV come from the germline V gene. The CDR3 loop spans 12 amino acids. The V and J ends lost 5 bases and 15 bases respectively, with 18 bases between them. The use of genomic DNA as template underpinned the TCR beta VDJ and CDR3 profiling. MiXCR, run by TCRdb on the reads, gives a single entry per CDR3 protein. The sample consists of some 220,000 distinct CDR3 sequences, almost 35% of them appearing once. This sequence was found in a human donor in good health, serving as a control. The sample consisted of sorted CD4+, CD8+, or CD8+CD57+ T cells (not recorded which) from PBMCs. The gene calls are TRBV11-2 and TRBJ2-3; possible D gene TRBD1, 5 bases. This CDR3 is CASSLRGRTGYF. The CDR3 nucleotides read TGTGCCAGCAGCCTACGTGGACGAACAGGATATTTT.